This TCR beta chain was captured in a study of blood T cell repertoires in COVID-19. Overall study: T cells, B-cell-depleted T cells, or PBMCs supplied cDNA or gDNA.

Clones were sequenced by immunoSEQ multiplex PCR, and TCRdb holds only the in-frame ones, with some missing. The data contain over 45,000 clones, 65% to 85% of them seen just once; the ten biggest clones take up roughly 50%. The sample consisted of peripheral blood. This TCR was sampled from a man aged 65 to 79 with acute or convalescent COVID-19.

CDR3 region: CASSFSDRAGTIYF. The CDR3 DNA reads TGTGCCAGCAGTTTCTCTGACAGGGCCGGCACCATATATTTT. The chain joins TRBV28 to TRBJ1-3; 7 positions agree with TRBD1. In germline, CDR1 is MDHEN, CDR2 SYDVKM. The CDR3 is made up of 14 amino acids. With 3 bases clipped from V and 9 bases from J, the junction kept 8 bases outside the gene matches.